This T cell receptor beta chain was obtained from a study of PD-1 blockade in classical Hodgkin lymphoma. Findings of the study overall: Those starting nivolumab under 1 year post-ASCT were excluded. Diversity in CD4+ TCRs, unlike that measured in CD8+ TCRs, had risen significantly by C4D1.

Every patient had relapsed following autologous stem cell transplantation, and cohorts differed in brentuximab vedotin exposure. Sequencing was performed with immunoSEQ multiplex PCR; in TCRdb, only in-frame clones are kept and a portion is missing. The table shows around 58,000 clones, with roughly nine tenths occurring only once. A note on this clone: Its antigen is still unknown.

The germline V gene encodes CDR1 PRHDT and CDR2 FYEKMQ (reference sequence). The CDR3 length is 13 residues. The V gene end was trimmed by 5 bases and the J gene end by 9 bases; junction bases not matched to a gene: 9. The rearrangement joins TRBV13 to TRBJ2-7; 8 bases match TRBD1. The TCR was taken from a human donor with classical Hodgkin lymphoma. This specimen was peripheral blood mononuclear cells (PBMCs), taken at baseline. CDR3 sequence (DNA): TGTGCCAGCAGCCTCGGACAGGGTTTAATGCAGTACTTC. Its translation: CASSLGQGLMQYF.